The entry below gives a single T cell receptor (beta chain) sequence along with its context. The antigen is unknown. The V end was cut by 1 base, the J end by 7 bases, with 8 bases between. CDR3 length: 13 amino acids. The germline V gene has CDR1 SGHAT and CDR2 FQNNGV. The sample originates from a study of identical twins. Study-wide findings and caveats: Within cord blood, abundant beta clonotypes carried fewer insertions, but memory repertoires showed no such trend. Zero-insertion analyses were open to partial confounding by invariant MAIT and iNKT cells.

TCRdb recomputed calls from the 5' RACE reads with MiXCR, one row per CDR3 protein. The sample yields fewer than 350,000 distinct CDR3 sequences, about 8.3% seen once. The same sample was also used in a study of yellow fever vaccine responses in identical twins. That work states: Twins' vaccine T cell responses were reported to seem partly convergent and partly personalized.

This TCR came from a woman in her late teens or twenties in good health. The sample comprised memory (CD45RO+) T cells sorted from blood. The J gene is TRBJ1-5, the V gene TRBV11-2; D is uncertain. DNA of the CDR3: TGTGCCAGCAGCTTAGGAAAATGGCAGCCCCAGCATTTT. This sequence encodes CASSLGKWQPQHF.